This T cell receptor beta chain was sequenced during a study of cytomegalovirus exposure and HLA in healthy donors. Points from the study as a whole: In a later analysis, compared with equally common non-associated chains, HLA-associated beta chains were more expanded. TCR beta V segments were, for the most part, productive about 90% or about 30% of the time in an earlier analysis. According to reports, the classifier identified cytomegalovirus status with high specificity and sensitivity.

A multiplex PCR was run with 60 Vbeta primers and 13 Jbeta primers. Measured with immunoSEQ multiplex PCR; TCRdb has only the in-frame clones, and not every one. This sample yields 200,000 to 250,000 clones, of which over 60% are seen a single time; about 0.63% belongs to the top ten. V lost 3 bases to trimming and J lost 4 bases; unmatched junction nucleotides: 15. The CDR3 is made up of 19 amino acids. Germline CDR1 and CDR2: SGDLS and YYNGEE. This clone was detected once. Antigen: not known. This receptor was obtained from a young man in good health and CMV-seronegative. This chain uses TRBV9 with TRBJ1-4; TRBD1 matches at 10 bases. Source material: PBMCs. The DNA for the CDR3 is TGTGCCAGCAGCGCGTTCCCGGGACAGGGGTTTTTAATTAATGAAAAACTGTTTTTT. Translating it yields CASSAFPGQGFLINEKLFF.